The rows below give T cell receptor beta chains drawn from one sample of a study of Graves' ophthalmopathy and Graves' hyperthyroidism. TCRdb reprocessed the multiplex PCR reads with MiXCR, giving one entry per CDR3 protein. The data contain around 670,000 distinct CDR3 sequences, approximately 40% of them singletons. Sequencing was carried out using peripheral blood. The receptors derive from an adult man with Graves' ophthalmopathy. Both conserved end residues are part of each CDR3.

cdr3_aa v_call
CSATPGLAVSGGQFF TRBV29-1
CASSLQGEGSVEKLFF TRBV2
CSARLPSGNTDTQYF TRBV20-1
CASSLAVGLSGNTIYF TRBV5-1
CASSSSGGEQYF TRBV7-9
CASSDRGHYGYTF TRBV7-9
CASSPETQGARPQHF TRBV19
CASSYNLGQGKAEAFF TRBV10-3
CASSGRKSSYEQYF TRBV10-2
CASSSPGTGAPYQYYEQYF TRBV11-1
CASSFGDAGNTIYF TRBV11-2
CASAPTGIAEAFF TRBV6-5
CATSYTGTSNQPQHF TRBV24-1
CASRSRGLTEAFF TRBV11-2
CATTKGQGGKYF TRBV2
CAISEAFEQYF TRBV10-3
CASSARGGLNTGELFF TRBV25-1
CASRDKTVDNSPLHF TRBV2
CSAARVIGNQPQHF TRBV20-1
CSVDEGEGEQYF TRBV29-1
CASSLEVSSNSPLHF TRBV25-1
CSAPGTSGNLLNTGELFF TRBV20-1
CATSRVRRDRETQYF TRBV15
CASSLDRGTGYEQYF TRBV11-2